This TCR beta chain was profiled in a study of T cell responses to AZD1222 COVID-19 vaccine. The wider study: Second-dose groups at about 4 or about 12 weeks were pooled.

Profiling relied on immunoSEQ multiplex PCR, and the TCRdb table lists in-frame clones only, not all of them. The sample has some 150,000 clones, about 92% seen once. Trimming stripped 1 base from V and 3 bases from J, with 12 bases between. The CDR3 length is 15 residues. Germline CDR1 LGHDT, CDR2 YNNKEL (reference sequence). About this clone: Its target is not known.

Regarding the study as a whole: An increase in Spike-specific TCR breadth and depth was observed after two AZD1222 doses. At study baseline, merely five or six AZD1222 recipients were seropositive. The donors showed a predominance of white British ancestry and of females, with possible underestimation of clonal diversity.

The chain couples TRBV3-1 (or the pseudogene TRBV3-2) to TRBJ1-2; D remains unclear. The material sequenced was peripheral blood, taken on day 0 of AZD1222 vaccination. This TCR came from an adult in good health. The CDR3, as DNA: TGTGCCAGCAGCCAAGCCGCGGGAGGAGACTATGGCTACACCTTC. Encoded protein: CASSQAAGGDYGYTF.